Listed below are T cell receptor beta chains from one sample, sequenced in a study of blood T cells in healthy people across ages. MiXCR, run by TCRdb on the 5' RACE reads, gives a single entry per CDR3 protein. The sample lists 650,000 to 1,000,000 distinct CDR3 sequences; under 40% were seen once. The sample comprised blood. The receptors were gathered from a man between 18 and 29 years old in good health. CDR3s include the opening cysteine and the closing phenylalanine or tryptophan. D genes are given only for firm matches. The size field is filled for only some rows; it gives once, few, many or a size class.

j_call v_call d_call clone_size cdr3_nt cdr3_aa
TRBJ2-7 TRBV20-1 TRBD1 . TGCAGTGCTAGGCCGGCGGAGAGACAGGGGTTATACGAGCAGTACTTC CSARPAERQGLYEQYF
TRBJ1-2 TRBV12-3/TRBV12-4 TRBD1 . TGTGCCAGCAGCCTGAGGGGGCGGCATGGCTACACCTTC CASSLRGRHGYTF
TRBJ1-2 TRBV6-5 TRBD1 . TGTGCCAGCAGTTACTCGGACGGACAGGGATCGGGCTACACCTTC CASSYSDGQGSGYTF
TRBJ1-1 TRBV5-1 . . TGCGCCAGTTCTCAGAAGAACACTGAAGCTTTCTTT CASSQKNTEAFF
TRBJ1-5 TRBV15 . . TGTGCCACCAGCAGAGAAATGGAAAGGGCCAATCAGCCCCAGCATTTT CATSREMERANQPQHF
TRBJ1-1 TRBV12-3/TRBV12-4 TRBD1 few TGTGCCAGCAGTGGAACAGGGGACACTGAAGCTTTCTTT CASSGTGDTEAFF
TRBJ1-2 TRBV4-1 . . TGCGCCAGCAGCCAAGTTGAGGGGTCCCCACATATTCGGGATGGCTACACCTTC CASSQVEGSPHIRDGYTF
TRBJ1-4 TRBV6-5 TRBD1 . TGTGCCAGCCAGAGGACAGGGGGCGAAAAACTGTTTTTT CASQRTGGEKLFF
TRBJ2-7 TRBV7-9 . many TGTGCCAGCAGCCTGACGAGGTTGCAGAGCTACGAGCAGTACTTC CASSLTRLQSYEQYF
TRBJ1-5 TRBV20-1 . . TGCAGTGCTAGAGATCCTACAGCAAGTAGCAATCAGCCCCAGCATTTT CSARDPTASSNQPQHF
TRBJ2-6 TRBV27 TRBD1 few TGTGCCAGCAGTTTAAGGGGACAGGGGGTTGGTGGGGCCAACGTCCTGACTTTC CASSLRGQGVGGANVLTF
TRBJ1-6 TRBV6-6 TRBD1 . TGTGCCAGCAGCAACGGACAGGGGGCAAAGTCACCCCTCCACTTT CASSNGQGAKSPLHF
TRBJ2-1 TRBV7-3 . many TGTGCCAGCAGCTTAACTTACGGGACTCAACCTTACAATGAGCAGTTCTTC CASSLTYGTQPYNEQFF
TRBJ2-3 TRBV20-1 . many TGCAGTGCAAAGAGGGATACGCAGTATTTT CSAKRDTQYF
TRBJ1-2 TRBV4-2 . . TGTGCCAGCAGCCAAGACGCGGGGGGCGGCTACACCTTC CASSQDAGGGYTF
TRBJ1-4 TRBV5-1 TRBD1 . TGCGCCAGCAGCCCAGCCCCGCCGGGACAGGGTTATGAAAAACTGTTTTTT CASSPAPPGQGYEKLFF
TRBJ2-3 TRBV20-1 . many TGCAGTGTCACGGCGACCAGCACGGATACGCAGTATTTT CSVTATSTDTQYF
TRBJ2-3 TRBV5-1 . many TGCGCCAGCAGCTTGGCCCCCAACTTGGACCGCCGTGATACGCAGTATTTT CASSLAPNLDRRDTQYF
TRBJ2-1 TRBV20-1 TRBD2 few TGCAGCTACCAGCGGGGGGCCGAACACAATGAGCAGTTCTTC CSYQRGAEHNEQFF
TRBJ1-5 TRBV9 . . TGTGCCAGCAGTGCCCCTGGGGACGGCCAGCCCCAGCATTTT CASSAPGDGQPQHF
TRBJ1-1 TRBV7-9 . . TGTGCCAGCAGCCCTAATCACAGGGCTACTGAAGCTTTCTTT CASSPNHRATEAFF
TRBJ2-7 TRBV20-1 TRBD1 . TGCAGTGCTGCCGGGACAGGGACCTACGAGCAGTACTTC CSAAGTGTYEQYF
TRBJ2-1 TRBV5-4 TRBD2 . TGTGCCAGCAGCTTGGGCGGGAGGGGCTCCTACAATGAGCAGTTCTTC CASSLGGRGSYNEQFF
TRBJ1-2 TRBV7-2 . few TGTGCCAGCAGGTCCCCCTTAGCTAACTATGGCTACACCTTC CASRSPLANYGYTF
TRBJ2-5 TRBV12-3/TRBV12-4 . . TGTGCCAGCAGCCAAAGAAGGGGTACCCAAGAGACCCAGTACTTC CASSQRRGTQETQYF
TRBJ2-3 TRBV12-3/TRBV12-4 . many TGTGCCAGCACCGGACTCGGCGATACGCAGTATTTT CASTGLGDTQYF